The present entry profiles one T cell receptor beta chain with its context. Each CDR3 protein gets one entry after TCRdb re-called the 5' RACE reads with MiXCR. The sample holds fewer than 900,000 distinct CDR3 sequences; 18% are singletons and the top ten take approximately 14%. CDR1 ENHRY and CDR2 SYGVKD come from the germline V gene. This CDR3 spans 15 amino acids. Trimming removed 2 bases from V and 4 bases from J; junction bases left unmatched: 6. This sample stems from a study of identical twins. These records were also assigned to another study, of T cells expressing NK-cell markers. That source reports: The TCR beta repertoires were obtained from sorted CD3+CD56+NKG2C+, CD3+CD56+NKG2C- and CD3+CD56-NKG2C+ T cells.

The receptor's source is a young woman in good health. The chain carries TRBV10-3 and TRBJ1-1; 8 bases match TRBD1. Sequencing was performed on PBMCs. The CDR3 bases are TGTGCCATCAGTGAGCCGGGGACAGGCGGCACTGAAGCTTTCTTT. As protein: CAISEPGTGGTEAFF.